Shown below are 30 T cell receptor beta chains from a single sample sequenced in a study of control samples from healthy donors and cancer patients (dated by TCRdb to between 2020 and 2021). Receptors were amplified or captured by the immunoSEQ multiplex PCR assay. The clones in this table, taken by TCRdb from immuneACCESS, are in-frame only. Not every clone is retained; where verified, under half of the shortfall comes from an unresolved V gene, and the cause of the rest is unknown. Present in this sample are approximately 90,000 clones, more than 80% of which were seen just once. Roughly 1.5% of the sample is held by the ten biggest clonotypes. What was sequenced was blood. These receptors originate from a woman aged 25 to 39 in good health.

CDR3 sequence reads: CASSQDLIDQPQHF. For the CDR3, the DNA is TGTGCCAGCAGCCAAGATCTCATTGATCAGCCCCAGCATTTT. The chain carries TRBV3-1 (or the pseudogene TRBV3-2) and TRBJ1-5; D unresolved. V gave up 0 bases and J gave up 5 bases, with 8 bases separating them. This CDR3 is 14 amino acids long. CDR1 and CDR2 (germline): LGHDT, YNNKEL (reference sequence).

The V gene is TRBV5-1, the J gene TRBJ1-1; the D gene is possibly TRBD1 (5 bases). Trimming took off 0 bases at V and 1 base at J, with 10 bases between the two ends. Germline V gene sequence: CDR1 SGHRS, CDR2 YFSETQ. This CDR3 has 15 residues. CDR3 in amino acids: CASSLDLGGNTEAFF. In nucleotides, the CDR3 is TGCGCCAGCAGCTTGGATCTGGGGGGGAACACTGAAGCTTTCTTT.

The chain joins TRBV7-3 to TRBJ1-2, with a possible D match to TRBD1 (5 bases). The V end was cut by 5 bases, the J end by 4 bases, with 14 bases between. The CDR3 is 14 residues long. Germline CDR1 reads SGHTA; CDR2 reads FQGTGA. CDR3 nucleotide sequence: TGTGCCAGCAGCAAAATCGGGACTTGCTATGGCTACACCTTC. The encoded protein is CASSKIGTCYGYTF.

The CDR3 nucleotides are TGTGCCTGGAACCGGGACCTTGGGGGCTACACCTTC. This gives the protein CAWNRDLGGYTF. The V and J genes are TRBV30 and TRBJ1-2; TRBD1 might be the D (5 bases). The CDR3 extends over 12 amino acids. Germline values: CDR1 GTSNPN, CDR2 SVGIG (reference sequence). V lost 4 bases and J 8 bases, leaving 14 bases between the germline ends.

CDR3 sequence: CASSQNLYVSEAFF. CDR3 sequence (DNA): TGCGCCAGCAGCCAAAATTTATATGTATCTGAAGCTTTCTTT. The chain is built from TRBV4-1 and TRBJ1-1; D remains ambiguous. Germline V gene sequence: CDR1 MGHRA, CDR2 YSYEKL. The V gene lost 2 bases and the J gene lost 6 bases, with 13 bases spanning the gap. CDR3 size: 14 residues.

A note on this clone: Sequence at one end of the junction differs from germline and may be a read error. V is TRBV9 and J is TRBJ2-3, with a possible D match to TRBD2 (5 bases). The CDR3 is 14 amino acids. Germline V gene lookup returns CDR1 SGDLS and CDR2 YYNGEE. The CDR3 spells CASSVEASTDTQYF. CDR3 DNA sequence: TGTGCCAGCAGCGTAGAGGCTAGCACGGATACGCAGTATTTT.

This chain joins TRBV5-1 and TRBJ1-2; D is undetermined. Trimming took off 4 bases at V and 1 base at J, with 11 bases between the two ends. This CDR3 is 14 amino acids long. From germline, CDR1 is SGHRS and CDR2 YFSETQ. CDR3 DNA: TGCGCCAGCAGCCCCCGAGAGATTAACTATGGCTACACCTTC. Residues: CASSPREINYGYTF. Combining the CDR3 with reference TRBV5-1 and TRBJ1-2 gives the whole variable domain KAGVTQTPRYLIKTRGQQVTLSCSPISGHRSVSWYQQTPGQGLQFLFEYFSETQRNKGNFPGRFSGRQFSNSRSEMNVSTLELGDSALYLCASSPREINYGYTFGSGTRLTVV.

This clone was observed a handful of times. The chain carries TRBV12-1 and TRBJ2-7; TRBD1, as called in the table, went unchecked against the DNA. TRBV12-1 is a pseudogene segment. This CDR3 is built from 14 residues. This chain's CDR3 is CASKKGQEFDEQYF. The CDR3 DNA reads as TGTGCCAGCAAAAAGGGACAGGAGTTTGACGAGCAGTACTTC.

The J gene is TRBJ1-2, the V gene TRBV19; TRBD1 might be the D (5 bases). Trimming cost V 6 bases and J 2 bases, with 10 bases left between them. This CDR3 comprises 13 residues. Germline CDR1 and CDR2: LNHDA and SQIVND (reference sequence). CDR3 sequence (DNA): TGTGCCAGTAGCCGGGACGGGAACTATGGCTACACCTTC. It is translated as CASSRDGNYGYTF.

This clone has a single count. The V call is TRBV3-1 (or the pseudogene TRBV3-2), the J call TRBJ1-2, with D unclear. V was trimmed by 1 base and J by 4 bases, leaving 7 bases between them. The CDR3 extends over 13 amino acids. CDR1 is LGHDT and CDR2 is YNNKEL in the germline V gene (reference sequence). The CDR3 loop reads CASSQGASYGYTF. CDR3 bases: TGTGCCAGCAGCCAAGGAGCCAGCTATGGCTACACCTTC.

The chain recombines TRBV25-1 with TRBJ1-3; D gene uncertain. Germline V gene lookup returns CDR1 MGHDK and CDR2 SYGVNS. The CDR3 loop spans 13 amino acids. This CDR3 is CANDAVSGNTIYF. CDR3 nucleotides: TGTGCTAACGACGCGGTCTCTGGAAACACCATATATTTT.

This CDR3 is CASSFRQLEAFF. The CDR3 nucleotides read TGTGCCAGCAGCTTCAGACAGCTTGAAGCTTTCTTT. This chain links TRBV11-3 with TRBJ1-1; a weak D match, TRBD1 (5 bases). V lost 3 bases and J 7 bases, leaving 9 bases between the germline ends. The CDR3 contains 12 residues. Germline lookup yields CDR1 SGHNT and CDR2 YENEEA.

This rearrangement joins TRBV3-1 (or the pseudogene TRBV3-2) to TRBJ2-3, with D maybe TRBD1 (7 bases). The germline CDR1 and CDR2 sequences are LGHDT and YNNKEL (reference sequence). The CDR3 consists of 17 residues. The V end was cut by 3 bases, the J end by 3 bases, with 19 bases between. CDR3 sequence reads: CASSQGGGDRATDTQYF. CDR3 nucleotides: TGTGCCAGCAGCCAGGGGGGCGGTGACAGGGCGACAGATACGCAGTATTTT.

V gene TRBV6-1 combines with J gene TRBJ2-7; TRBD2 matches at 8 bases. CDR1 MNHNS and CDR2 SASEGT come from the germline V gene. The CDR3 runs to 15 residues. With 1 base clipped from V and 2 bases from J, the junction kept 4 bases outside the gene matches. CDR3 loop: CASSEEVAGPYEQYF. CDR3 bases: TGTGCCAGCAGTGAAGAGGTAGCGGGGCCCTACGAGCAGTACTTC.

The CDR3 reads CASRDGAANYGYTF. Here the CDR3 DNA reads TGTGCCAGCCGAGATGGGGCAGCTAACTATGGCTACACCTTC. The rearrangement joins TRBV27 to TRBJ1-2; maybe TRBD1 (5 bases). The CDR3 consists of 14 residues. Trimming removed 8 bases at V and 0 bases at J, with 13 bases between. Germline V gene data show CDR1 as MNHEY and CDR2 as SMNVEV (reference sequence).

The rearrangement uses TRBV18 and TRBJ2-2; TRBD2 agrees at 9 bases. V shed 1 base, J shed 2 bases, and the junction held 5 bases outside the gene matches. CDR1 is KGHSH and CDR2 is LQKENI in the germline V gene. This CDR3 comprises 17 residues. This chain's CDR3 is CASSPRIAGANTGELFF. The CDR3 nucleotides read TGTGCCAGCTCACCACGGATAGCGGGGGCAAACACCGGGGAGCTGTTTTTT. The entire variable domain, with the rest obtained from reference TRBV18 and TRBJ2-2, is as follows: NAGVMQNPRHLVRRRGQEARLRCSPMKGHSHVYWYRQLPEEGLKFMVYLQKENIIDESGMPKERFSAEFPKEGPSILRIQQVVRGDSAAYFCASSPRIAGANTGELFFGEGSRLTVL.

In nucleotides, the CDR3 is TGTGCCAGCAGCTTGATGGCGGGGGGCTACAATGAGCAGTTCTTC. This gives the protein CASSLMAGGYNEQFF. This sequence joins TRBV5-5 and TRBJ2-1; 8 bases line up with TRBD2. CDR1 SGHKS and CDR2 YYEKEE come from the germline V gene (reference sequence). After removal of 1 base from V and 3 bases from J, the junction contained 3 bases not matched to a gene. The CDR3 is 15 residues long. The full variable domain, in which reference TRBV5-5 and TRBJ2-1 provide the parts outside the CDR3, is DAGVTQSPTHLIKTRGQQVTLRCSPISGHKSVSWYQQVLGQGPQFIFQYYEKEERGRGNFPDRFSARQFPNYSSELNVNALLLGDSALYLCASSLMAGGYNEQFFGPGTRLTVL.

The V gene is TRBV7-9, the J gene TRBJ1-1, with D possibly being TRBD1 (6 bases). Deletions cut 2 bases from V and 3 bases from J, with 10 bases between. This CDR3 contains 14 residues. Germline lookup yields CDR1 SEHNR and CDR2 FQNEAQ (reference sequence). CDR3 nucleotide sequence: TGTGCCAGCAGCTTAAAAGGGGGGGACACTGAAGCTTTCTTT. Its translation: CASSLKGGDTEAFF.

The genes are TRBV5-1 and TRBJ1-6, with a possible D match to TRBD1 (5 bases). This CDR3 is 12 amino acids long. V dropped 7 bases and J dropped 13 bases, with 15 bases sitting between them. Germline CDR1 and CDR2: SGHRS and YFSETQ. The CDR3 DNA follows: TGCGCCAGCGAGCTCCCCGGGGGGCCCCTCCACTTT. Translated: CASELPGGPLHF.

The rearrangement links TRBV5-4 to TRBJ1-1, with a weak D call TRBD1 (6 bases). With 3 bases removed from V and 4 bases from J, the gap between germline ends came to 19 bases. CDR3 length equals 16 residues. Per the germline V gene, CDR1 is SGHNT and CDR2 is YYREEE (reference sequence). This CDR3 is CASSSVLVGRGTEAFF. The DNA of the CDR3 is TGTGCCAGCAGCTCCGTTCTGGTAGGCAGGGGCACTGAAGCTTTCTTT.

The V and J genes are TRBV18 and TRBJ2-1, with 14 nucleotides matching TRBD2. V trimming: 2 bases; J trimming: 0 bases; junction bases outside the gene matches: 0. The CDR3 extends over 17 amino acids. The germline CDR1 and CDR2 sequences are KGHSH and LQKENI. CDR3 DNA: TGTGCCAGCTCACCAGGGACTAGCGGGAGCTCCTACAATGAGCAGTTCTTC. Residues: CASSPGTSGSSYNEQFF.

The V and J genes are TRBV12-3 or TRBV12-4 and TRBJ1-2; D not certain. With 5 bases removed from V and 8 bases from J, the gap between germline ends came to 12 bases. The CDR3 consists of 12 residues. In DNA, the CDR3 is TGTGCCAGCAGTATCCGGACGGGAGGCTACACCTTC. Encoded protein: CASSIRTGGYTF.

The rearrangement uses TRBV5-4 and TRBJ1-1, with a weak D call TRBD1 (6 bases). Trimming took off 3 bases at V and 2 bases at J, with 11 bases between the two ends. The CDR3 is 14 amino acids. Germline V gives CDR1 SGHNT, CDR2 YYREEE (reference sequence). CDR3 bases: TGTGCCAGCAGCTATTCCAGGGGAAACACTGAAGCTTTCTTT. Translated: CASSYSRGNTEAFF.

The chain employs TRBV5-1 and TRBJ1-6, with 8 bases matching TRBD1. J lost 7 bases, V lost 5 bases, and 8 bases had no gene match. This CDR3 comprises 15 residues. Germline assignment: CDR1 SGHRS and CDR2 YFSETQ. In nucleotides, the CDR3 is TGCGCCAGCAGGGATCGGACAGGGAAAAATTCACCCCTCCACTTT. Protein sequence: CASRDRTGKNSPLHF.

The rearrangement uses TRBV19 and TRBJ1-3; TRBD1 agrees at 9 bases. This CDR3 region has 13 residues. The V gene's germline CDR1 is LNHDA and CDR2 SQIVND (reference sequence). V shed 7 bases and J 5 bases; nucleotides not matched to a gene: 3. The CDR3, as DNA: TGTGCCAGTATTGGGACAGGGCGAAACACCATATATTTT. Residues: CASIGTGRNTIYF.

The rearrangement joins TRBV7-9 to TRBJ1-1; unclear D gene. Between the trimmed V and J ends, which lost 2 bases and 0 bases, there was a span of 7 bases. The CDR3 extends over 14 amino acids. Germline V gene sequence: CDR1 SEHNR, CDR2 FQNEAQ (reference sequence). In DNA form, the CDR3 reads TGTGCCAGCAGCTTAAGGGCCCTGAACACTGAAGCTTTCTTT. This gives the protein CASSLRALNTEAFF. The whole variable domain, filled in from reference TRBV7-9 and TRBJ1-1, reads DTGVSQNPRHKITKRGQNVTFRCDPISEHNRLYWYRQTLGQGPEFLTYFQNEAQLEKSRLLSDRFSAERPKGSFSTLEIQRTEQGDSAMYLCASSLRALNTEAFFGQGTRLTVV.

This rearrangement joins TRBV2 to TRBJ1-6, with D possibly TRBD1 on 5 matching bases. The V and J ends lost 11 bases and 4 bases respectively, with 15 bases between them. The CDR3 sequence is 14 residues long. CDR1 and CDR2 (germline): SNHLY, FYNNEI. The chain's CDR3 is CAGGADTYNSPLHF. The CDR3 DNA reads as TGTGCCGGTGGGGCAGACACTTATAATTCACCCCTCCACTTT.

This rearrangement joins TRBV5-1 to TRBJ2-5; TRBD1 matches at 7 bases. The DNA end is more similar to TRBJ2-7, so the J call may be wrong. The CDR3 totals 15 residues. Germline CDR1 SGHRS, CDR2 YFSETQ. The CDR3 region is CASSFTTGPSYEQYF. As DNA, the CDR3 is TGCGCCAGCAGCTTTACGACAGGGCCCTCCTACGAGCAGTACTTC.

In DNA form, the CDR3 reads TGTGCCAGCAGCTTAGAAGGTTCCGGATCCTCCTACGAGCAGTACTTC. Amino acids: CASSLEGSGSSYEQYF. The chain combines TRBV7-8 with TRBJ2-7; D gene uncertain. CDR1 and CDR2 from the germline V gene are SGHVS and FQNEAQ. Trimming stripped 1 base from V and 0 bases from J, with 13 bases between. The CDR3 covers 16 residues.

This chain uses TRBV6-5 with TRBJ2-7, with TRBD2 matching over 14 bases. V lost 2 bases and J lost 6; bases outside the gene matches: 3. The germline gives CDR1 MNHEY, CDR2 SVGAGI. There are 15 residues in the CDR3. Here the CDR3 DNA reads TGTGCCAGCAGTTACGGGACTAGCGGGAGTACCGAGCAGTACTTC. Its protein is CASSYGTSGSTEQYF.